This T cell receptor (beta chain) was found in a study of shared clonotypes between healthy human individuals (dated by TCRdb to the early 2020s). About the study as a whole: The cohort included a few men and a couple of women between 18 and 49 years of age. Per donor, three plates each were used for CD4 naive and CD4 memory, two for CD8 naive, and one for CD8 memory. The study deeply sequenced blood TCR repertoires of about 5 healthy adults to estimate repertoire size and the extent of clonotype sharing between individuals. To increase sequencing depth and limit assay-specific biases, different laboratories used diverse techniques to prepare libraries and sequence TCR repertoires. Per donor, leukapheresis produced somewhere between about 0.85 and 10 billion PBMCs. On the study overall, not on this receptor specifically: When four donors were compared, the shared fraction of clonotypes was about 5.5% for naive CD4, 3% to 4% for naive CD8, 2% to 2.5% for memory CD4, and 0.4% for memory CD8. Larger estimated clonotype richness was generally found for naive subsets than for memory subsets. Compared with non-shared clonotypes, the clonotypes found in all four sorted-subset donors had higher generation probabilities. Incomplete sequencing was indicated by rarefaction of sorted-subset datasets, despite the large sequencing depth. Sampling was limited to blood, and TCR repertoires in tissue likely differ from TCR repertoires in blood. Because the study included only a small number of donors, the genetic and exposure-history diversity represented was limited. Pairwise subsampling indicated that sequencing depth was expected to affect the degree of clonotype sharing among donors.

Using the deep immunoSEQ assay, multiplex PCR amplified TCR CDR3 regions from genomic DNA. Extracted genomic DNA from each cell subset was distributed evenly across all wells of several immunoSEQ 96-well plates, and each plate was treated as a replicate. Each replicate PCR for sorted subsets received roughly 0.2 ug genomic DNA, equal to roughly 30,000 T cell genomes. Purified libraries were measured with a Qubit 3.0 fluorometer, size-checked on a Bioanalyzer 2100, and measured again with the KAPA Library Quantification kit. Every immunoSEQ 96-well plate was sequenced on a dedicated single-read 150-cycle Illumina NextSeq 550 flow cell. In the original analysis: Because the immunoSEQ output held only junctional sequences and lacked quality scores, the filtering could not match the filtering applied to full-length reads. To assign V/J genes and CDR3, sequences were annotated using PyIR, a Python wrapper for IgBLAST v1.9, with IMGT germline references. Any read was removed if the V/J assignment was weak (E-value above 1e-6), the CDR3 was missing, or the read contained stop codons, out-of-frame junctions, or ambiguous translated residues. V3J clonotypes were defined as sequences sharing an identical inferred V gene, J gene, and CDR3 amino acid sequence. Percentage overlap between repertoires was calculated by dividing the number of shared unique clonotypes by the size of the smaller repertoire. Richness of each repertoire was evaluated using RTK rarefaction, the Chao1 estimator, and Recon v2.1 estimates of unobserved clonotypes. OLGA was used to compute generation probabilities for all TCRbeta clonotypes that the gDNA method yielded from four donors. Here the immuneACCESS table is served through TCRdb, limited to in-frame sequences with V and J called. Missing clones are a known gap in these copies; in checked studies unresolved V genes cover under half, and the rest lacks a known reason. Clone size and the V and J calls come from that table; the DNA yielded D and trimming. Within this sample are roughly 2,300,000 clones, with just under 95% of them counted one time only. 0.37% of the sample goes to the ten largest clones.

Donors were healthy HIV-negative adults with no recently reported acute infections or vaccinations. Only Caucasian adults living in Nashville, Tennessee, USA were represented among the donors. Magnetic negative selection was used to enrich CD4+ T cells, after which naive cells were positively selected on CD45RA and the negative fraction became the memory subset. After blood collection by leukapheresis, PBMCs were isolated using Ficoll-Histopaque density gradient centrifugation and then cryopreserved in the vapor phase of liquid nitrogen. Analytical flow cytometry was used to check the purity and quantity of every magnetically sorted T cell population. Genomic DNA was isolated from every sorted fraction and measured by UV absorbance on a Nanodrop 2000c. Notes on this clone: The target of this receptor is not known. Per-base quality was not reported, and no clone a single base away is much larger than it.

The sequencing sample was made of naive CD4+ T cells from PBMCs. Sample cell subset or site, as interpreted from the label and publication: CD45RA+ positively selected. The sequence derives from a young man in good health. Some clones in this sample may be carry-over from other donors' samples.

The encoded CDR3 is CASSLSSSGRALSSYNEQFF. The DNA sequence follows: TGTGCCAGCAGTTTATCGTCTAGCGGGAGGGCCCTGAGCTCCTACAATGAGCAGTTCTTC. The rearrangement joined TRBV27 to TRBJ2-1; 12 bases in the junction line up with TRBD2. After removal of 0 bases from V and 0 bases from J, the junction retains 9 bases not matched to a gene. The CDR3 numbers 20 residues from cysteine through phenylalanine. The retained sequence is limited to the CDR3, 60 bases, with the frame set at the first base. Taken from the germline V gene (reference sequence), the CDR1 and CDR2 loops are MNHEY and SMNVEV.